This T cell receptor beta chain originates from a study of molecular identifiers for immune sequencing clone quantification. Study background: Four of five RNA aliquots from approximately 20,000 or 98,000 naive CD8 T cells were sequenced. Study-level results: Among effectors, clones above 20 RNA copies held over 98% of molecules; among naive cells, under 1%. Spiked Jurkat TCR RNA from one cell was reportedly detectable among roughly 910,000 naive cells.

Germline V CDR1 and CDR2: SQVTM, ANQGSEA. The trim removed 6 bases at V and 7 bases at J, leaving 13 bases unmatched. CDR3 size: 15 residues. In this sample, this clonotype turned up many times. Its specificity is not known. Based on a CD8+CD4-CCR7+CD45RA+ profile, naive CD8 T cells were sorted. TCRdb itself ran the PCR reads through MiXCR, one entry per CDR3 protein. The sample consists of 45,000 to 60,000 distinct CDR3 sequences, roughly a third of them appearing once. This receptor was obtained from a human donor in good health. Some libraries in this study had Jurkat cell RNA spiked in. This chain joins TRBV29-1 and TRBJ1-4; TRBD1 agrees at 8 bases. Sequenced: naive CD8+ T cells from blood, with Jurkat cell RNA spiked in. The sample's subset: FACS-sorted CD8+CD4-CCR7+CD45RA+ naive T cells. The chain's CDR3 is CSVEQGERGGEKLFF. As DNA, the CDR3 is TGCAGCGTGGAACAGGGGGAAAGGGGCGGTGAAAAACTGTTTTTT. Variable domain in full (rest from reference TRBV29-1 and TRBJ1-4): SAVISQKPSRDICQRGTSLTIQCQVDSQVTMMFWYRQQPGQSLTLIATANQGSEATYESGFVIDKFPISRPNLTFSTLTVSNMSPEDSSIYLCSVEQGERGGEKLFFGSGTQLSVL.